This TCR beta chain was sequenced during a study of T cell changes during pregnancy in multiple sclerosis. Produced via immunoSEQ multiplex PCR; TCRdb's table is partial and in-frame only. This table holds some 38,000 clones, around 90% found once. Germline values: CDR1 SEHNR, CDR2 FQNEAQ (reference sequence). The CDR3 runs to 14 residues. With 5 bases clipped from V and 4 bases from J, the junction kept 6 bases outside the gene matches. This chain uses TRBV7-9 with TRBJ2-7; TRBD1 aligns across 9 bases. The TCR sequence derives from a female donor with multiple sclerosis, enrolled in a pregnancy study. The sample was CD4+ T cells from peripheral blood mononuclear cells, taken in the second trimester of pregnancy. The DNA for the CDR3 is TGTGCCAGCAGCAAAGGGACAGGGCCGTACGAGCAGTACTTC. It codes for CASSKGTGPYEQYF.